This TCR beta chain was sequenced for a study of breast tumors, draining lymph nodes, adjacent tissues. Study conclusions and caveats: The lymph node origin of tumor T cells was framed as consistent with a hypothesis, not demonstrated.

One entry per CDR3 protein, called by TCRdb with MiXCR from the multiplex PCR reads. This table has about 60,000 distinct CDR3 sequences, less than 75% appearing once. The ends were cut back, 1 base at V and 2 bases at J, with 8 bases in the middle. The CDR3 is 14 residues long. CDR1 and CDR2 from the germline V gene are LGHNA and YSLEER. In this sample, this clonotype turned up many times. The antigen remains unidentified. Material for sequencing was breast tumor tissue. The clonotype comes from a female donor with breast cancer. Some clones in this sample may be carry-over from other donors' samples. This chain connects TRBV4-3 to TRBJ1-2; D is perhaps TRBD1 (5 bases). CDR3 amino acids: CASSQGTQNYGYTF. DNA of the CDR3: TGCGCCAGCAGCCAAGGGACACAGAACTATGGCTACACCTTC.